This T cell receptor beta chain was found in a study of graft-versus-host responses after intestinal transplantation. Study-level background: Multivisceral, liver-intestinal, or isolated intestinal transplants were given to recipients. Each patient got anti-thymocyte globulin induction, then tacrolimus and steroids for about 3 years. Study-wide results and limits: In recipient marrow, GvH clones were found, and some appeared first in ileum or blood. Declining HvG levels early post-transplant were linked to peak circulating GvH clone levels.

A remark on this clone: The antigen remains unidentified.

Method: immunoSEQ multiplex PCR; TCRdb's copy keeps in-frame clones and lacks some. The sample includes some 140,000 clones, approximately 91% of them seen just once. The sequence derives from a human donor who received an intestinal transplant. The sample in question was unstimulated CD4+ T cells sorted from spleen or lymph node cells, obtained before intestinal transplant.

CDR3 loop: CASSISGTGARNQPQHF. As DNA, the CDR3 is TGTGCCAGTAGTATTTCGGGGACAGGGGCACGCAATCAGCCCCAGCATTTT. The chain links TRBV19 to TRBJ1-5; TRBD1 agrees at 10 bases. Germline CDR1 LNHDA, CDR2 SQIVND (reference sequence). The length of the CDR3 is 17 residues. V trimming: 3 bases; J trimming: 2 bases; junction bases outside the gene matches: 7.